A selection of T cell receptor beta chains follows, all from one sample in a study of CD8 T cells in ankylosing spondylitis. TCRdb reprocessed the 5' RACE reads with MiXCR, giving one entry per CDR3 protein. The table includes 250,000 or so distinct CDR3 sequences, roughly 10% detected once. The source material was blood, either unsorted or a sorted T cell fraction (not recorded which). The receptors originated from a male donor with ankylosing spondylitis or in good health (not recorded which). The CDR3 runs from the conserved cysteine through the conserved F or W. Each record gives: V gene, J gene, clone size, CDR3 protein. Rows give clone size only sometimes, using once, few, many, or a class for an expanded clone.

TRBV25-1,TRBJ1-6,.,CASSEYLNNSPLHF
TRBV6-1,TRBJ2-7,few,CASSDPYRYEQYF
TRBV10-1,TRBJ1-1,many,CASSESRFGAEAFF
TRBV20-1,TRBJ1-2,many,CSARRTSNYGYTF
TRBV6-6,TRBJ1-1,many,CASSYTPNTEAFF
TRBV13,TRBJ2-7,.,CASSLRRDRPYEQYF
TRBV2,TRBJ2-1,few,CASSSRTNEQFF
TRBV12-3/TRBV12-4,TRBJ1-6,.,CASSVRGDSSPLHF
TRBV6-5,TRBJ1-2,few,CASSYWNHKGYTF
TRBV3-1,TRBJ2-7,many,CASSITMTGREQYF
TRBV5-1,TRBJ2-1,many,CASSPTSADSYNEQFF
TRBV10-3,TRBJ2-2,many,CAISETAGQNTGELFF
TRBV4-2,TRBJ2-7,many,CASSQAGTGSSYEQYF
TRBV5-1,TRBJ1-3,.,CASTSGGESGNTIYF
TRBV29-1,TRBJ2-2,many,CSVGGRVDTGELFF
TRBV20-1,TRBJ2-5,.,CSATIGTPQETQYF
TRBV19,TRBJ1-5,many,CASNYQPQHF
TRBV7-9,TRBJ2-3,.,CASSLVRQGTTDTQYF
TRBV6-5,TRBJ2-3,many,CASSYKVTTEADTQYF
TRBV6-2/TRBV6-3,TRBJ1-6,many,CASKRGTGGVAPLHF
TRBV20-1,TRBJ1-2,many,CSARVGSPYTF
TRBV29-1,TRBJ2-1,many,CSVDRANEQFF
TRBV25-1,TRBJ1-2,few,CASSEPTVNYGYTF
TRBV15,TRBJ2-3,many,CATSRDQGLNTQYF
TRBV6-6,TRBJ2-1,few,CASSLEVGSEQFF
TRBV11-3,TRBJ2-1,few,CASSLLIDNEQFF
TRBV20-1,TRBJ2-7,many,CSARVWTGGIYEQYF
TRBV28,TRBJ2-3,many,CASSLPGGADTQYF
TRBV20-1,TRBJ1-2,many,CSARDRGEVNYGYTF
TRBV20-1,TRBJ2-3,many,CSARASGVSTDTQYF
TRBV7-9,TRBJ1-4,.,CASSSAGITNEKLFF
TRBV29-1,TRBJ2-1,many,CSAEGLAASYNEQFF
TRBV12-3/TRBV12-4,TRBJ2-3,many,CASSLGPQLSTDTQYF
TRBV7-2,TRBJ2-7,.,CASSFYVGLSSYEQYF
TRBV10-3,TRBJ2-5,.,CAISESGEETQYF
TRBV20-1,TRBJ1-2,many,CSAPLGYGYTF
TRBV5-5,TRBJ1-6,many,CASSLAEDESPLHF
TRBV9,TRBJ2-2,many,CASSASGGGELFF
TRBV15,TRBJ2-3,many,CATSSPGLDPRYTQYF
TRBV13,TRBJ2-7,many,CASSSRRLYEQYF
TRBV27,TRBJ2-7,many,CASSLSGGVDEQYF
TRBV13,TRBJ2-3,many,CASSSLGGLTDTQYF
TRBV20-1,TRBJ2-1,many,CSAPFRGRGASGTASSYNEQFF
TRBV3-1,TRBJ2-2,.,CASSLQTEELFF
TRBV28,TRBJ2-1,many,CAGARGQSAGGNEQFF
TRBV7-9,TRBJ1-1,few,CASSDRANTEAFF
TRBV30,TRBJ2-5,few,CAWSVALAGETQYF
TRBV7-9,TRBJ1-6,.,CASSFPGYSPLHF
TRBV10-3,TRBJ2-1,many,CAISETQQGAKEQFF
TRBV7-2,TRBJ2-7,many,CASSFGQGSYEQYF
TRBV4-2,TRBJ1-1,many,CASSQEVNTEAFF
TRBV7-9,TRBJ2-2,.,CASRSQGSTGELFF
TRBV7-9,TRBJ1-1,many,CASSLSHTEAFF
TRBV4-2,TRBJ2-1,few,CASSQDRVSYNEQFF
TRBV12-3/TRBV12-4,TRBJ1-4,many,CASSLGQGALEKLFF